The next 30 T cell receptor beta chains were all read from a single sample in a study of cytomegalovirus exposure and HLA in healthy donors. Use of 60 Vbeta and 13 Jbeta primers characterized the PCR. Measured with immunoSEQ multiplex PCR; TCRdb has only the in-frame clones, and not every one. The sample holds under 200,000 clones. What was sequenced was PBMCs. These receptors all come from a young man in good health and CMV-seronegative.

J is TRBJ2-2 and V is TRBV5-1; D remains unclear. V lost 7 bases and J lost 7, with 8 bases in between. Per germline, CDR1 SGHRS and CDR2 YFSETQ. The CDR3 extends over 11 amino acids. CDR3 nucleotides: TGCGCCAGCCTGGTCGGCGGGGAGCTGTTTTTT. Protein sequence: CASLVGGELFF.

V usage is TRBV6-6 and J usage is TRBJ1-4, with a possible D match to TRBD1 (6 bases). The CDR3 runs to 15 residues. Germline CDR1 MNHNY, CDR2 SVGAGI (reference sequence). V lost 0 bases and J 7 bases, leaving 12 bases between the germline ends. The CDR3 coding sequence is TGTGCCAGCAGTTACTCCTCACAGGGATCTGAAAAACTGTTTTTT. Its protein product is CASSYSSQGSEKLFF.

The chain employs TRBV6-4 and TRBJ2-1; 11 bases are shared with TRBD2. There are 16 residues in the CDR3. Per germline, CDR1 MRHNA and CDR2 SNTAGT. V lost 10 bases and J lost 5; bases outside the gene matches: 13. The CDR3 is CATRLAGSQPDNEQFF. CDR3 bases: TGTGCCACGCGACTAGCGGGGAGCCAACCGGACAATGAGCAGTTCTTC.

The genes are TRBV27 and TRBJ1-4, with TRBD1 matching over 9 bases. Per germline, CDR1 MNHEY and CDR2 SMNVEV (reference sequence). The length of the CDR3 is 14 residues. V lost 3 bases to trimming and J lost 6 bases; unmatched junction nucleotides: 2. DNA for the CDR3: TGTGCCAGCAGTTTGTGGACAGGGGATGAAAAACTGTTTTTT. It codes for CASSLWTGDEKLFF.

The CDR3 protein is CASSLDPSLRDNEQFF. The CDR3 bases are TGTGCCAGCAGCTTAGATCCGTCCCTGAGGGACAATGAGCAGTTCTTC. The rearrangement uses TRBV11-3 and TRBJ2-1, with D possibly matching TRBD2 (5 bases). CDR3 size: 16 residues. Trimming pared 0 bases from V and 5 bases from J, leaving 14 bases between. CDR1 is SGHNT, CDR2 YENEEA, per germline.

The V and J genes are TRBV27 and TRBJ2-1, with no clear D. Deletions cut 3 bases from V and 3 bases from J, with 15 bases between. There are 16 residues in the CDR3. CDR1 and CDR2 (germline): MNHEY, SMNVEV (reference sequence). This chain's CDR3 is CASSFKRQRDYNEQFF. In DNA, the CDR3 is TGTGCCAGCAGTTTTAAGCGCCAAAGAGACTACAATGAGCAGTTCTTC.

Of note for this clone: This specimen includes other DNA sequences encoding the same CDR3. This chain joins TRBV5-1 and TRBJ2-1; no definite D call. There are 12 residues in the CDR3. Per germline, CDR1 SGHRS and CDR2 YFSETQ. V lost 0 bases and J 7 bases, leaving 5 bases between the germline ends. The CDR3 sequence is CASSLGANEQFF. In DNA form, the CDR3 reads TGCGCCAGCAGCTTGGGGGCAAATGAGCAGTTCTTC.

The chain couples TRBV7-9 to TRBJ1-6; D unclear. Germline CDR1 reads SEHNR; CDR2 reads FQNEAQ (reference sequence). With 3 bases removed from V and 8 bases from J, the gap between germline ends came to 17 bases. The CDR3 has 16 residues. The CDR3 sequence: CASSLGAGLYDSPLHF. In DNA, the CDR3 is TGTGCCAGCAGCTTGGGCGCGGGGTTGTACGATTCACCCCTCCACTTT.

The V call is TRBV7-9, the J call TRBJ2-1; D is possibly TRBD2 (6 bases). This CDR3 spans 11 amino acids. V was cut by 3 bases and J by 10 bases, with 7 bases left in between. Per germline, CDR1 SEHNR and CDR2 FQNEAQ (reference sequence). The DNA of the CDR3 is TGTGCCAGCAGCTTGCGGGAAGAGCAGTTCTTC. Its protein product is CASSLREEQFF.

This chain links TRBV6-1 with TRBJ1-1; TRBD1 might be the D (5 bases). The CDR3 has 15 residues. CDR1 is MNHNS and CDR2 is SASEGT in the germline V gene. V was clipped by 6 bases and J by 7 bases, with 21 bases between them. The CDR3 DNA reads TGTGCCAGCAGCCCTTGGGGCGCAGGCGAAAATGAAGCTTTCTTT. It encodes CASSPWGAGENEAFF.

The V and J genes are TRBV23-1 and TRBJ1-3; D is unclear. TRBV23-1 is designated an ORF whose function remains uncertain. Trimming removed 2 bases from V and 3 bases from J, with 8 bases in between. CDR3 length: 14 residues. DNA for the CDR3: TGCGCCAGCAGTCAAGGAGGGTGTGGAAACACCATATATTTT. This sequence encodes CASSQGGCGNTIYF.

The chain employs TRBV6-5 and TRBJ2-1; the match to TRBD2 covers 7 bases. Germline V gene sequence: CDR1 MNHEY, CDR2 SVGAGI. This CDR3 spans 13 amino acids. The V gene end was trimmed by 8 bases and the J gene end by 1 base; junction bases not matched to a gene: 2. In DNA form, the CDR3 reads TGTGCCAGCGCGGGGGAGTCCTACAATGAGCAGTTCTTC. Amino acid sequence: CASAGESYNEQFF.

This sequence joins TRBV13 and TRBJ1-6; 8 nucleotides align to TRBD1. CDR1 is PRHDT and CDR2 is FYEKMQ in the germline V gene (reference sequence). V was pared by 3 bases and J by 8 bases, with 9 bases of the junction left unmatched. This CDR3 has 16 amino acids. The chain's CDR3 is CASSFRTGTGDSPLHF. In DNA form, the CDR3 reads TGTGCCAGCAGCTTCCGGACCGGGACAGGAGATTCACCCCTCCACTTT.

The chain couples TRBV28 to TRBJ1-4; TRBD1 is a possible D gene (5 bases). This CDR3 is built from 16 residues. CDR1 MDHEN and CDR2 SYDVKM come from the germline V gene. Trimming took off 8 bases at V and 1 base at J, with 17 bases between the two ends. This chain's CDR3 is CASRGRVLLTNEKLFF. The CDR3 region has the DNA TGTGCCAGCCGAGGCAGGGTGCTTTTAACTAATGAAAAACTGTTTTTT.

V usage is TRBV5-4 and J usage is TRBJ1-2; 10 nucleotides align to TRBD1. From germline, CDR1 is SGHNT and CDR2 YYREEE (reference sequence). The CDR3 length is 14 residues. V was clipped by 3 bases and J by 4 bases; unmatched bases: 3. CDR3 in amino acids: CASSSRDRGYGYTF. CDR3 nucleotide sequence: TGTGCCAGCAGCTCGAGGGACAGGGGCTATGGCTACACCTTC.

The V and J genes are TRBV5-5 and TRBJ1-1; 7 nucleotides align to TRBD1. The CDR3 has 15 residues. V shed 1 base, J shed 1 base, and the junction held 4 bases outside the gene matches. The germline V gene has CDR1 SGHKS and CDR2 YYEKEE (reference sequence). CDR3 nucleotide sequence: TGTGCCAGCAGCTTGTTTGAGGGGGCGAACACTGAAGCTTTCTTT. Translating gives CASSLFEGANTEAFF.

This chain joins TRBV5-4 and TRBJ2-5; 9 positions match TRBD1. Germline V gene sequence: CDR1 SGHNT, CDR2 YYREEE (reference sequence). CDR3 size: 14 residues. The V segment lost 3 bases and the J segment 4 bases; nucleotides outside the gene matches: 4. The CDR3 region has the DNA TGTGCCAGCAGCTCACAGGGGGCGTTAGAGACCCAGTACTTC. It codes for CASSSQGALETQYF.

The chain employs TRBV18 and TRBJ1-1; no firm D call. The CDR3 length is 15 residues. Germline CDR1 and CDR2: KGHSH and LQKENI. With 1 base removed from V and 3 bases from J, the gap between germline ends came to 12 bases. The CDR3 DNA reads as TGTGCCAGCTCACCACTCGACGGGGTCGACACTGAAGCTTTCTTT. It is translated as CASSPLDGVDTEAFF.

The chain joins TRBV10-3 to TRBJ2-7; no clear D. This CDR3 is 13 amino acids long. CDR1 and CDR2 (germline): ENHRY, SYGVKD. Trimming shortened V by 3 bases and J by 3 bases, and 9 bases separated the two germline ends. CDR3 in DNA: TGTGCCATCAGTGACACTTCCAACTACGAGCAGTACTTC. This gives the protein CAISDTSNYEQYF.

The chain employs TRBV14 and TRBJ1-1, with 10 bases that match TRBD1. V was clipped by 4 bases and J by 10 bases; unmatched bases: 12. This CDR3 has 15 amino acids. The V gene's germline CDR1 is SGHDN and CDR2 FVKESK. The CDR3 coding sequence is TGTGCCAGCAGCCTACAACAACCGGGACAGGGGTTAGCTTTCTTT. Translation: CASSLQQPGQGLAFF.

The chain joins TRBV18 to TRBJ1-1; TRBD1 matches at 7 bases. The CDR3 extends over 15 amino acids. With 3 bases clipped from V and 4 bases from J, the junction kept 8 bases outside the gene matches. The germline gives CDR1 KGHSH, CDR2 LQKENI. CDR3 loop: CASSPGDSLSTEAFF. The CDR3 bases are TGTGCCAGCTCACCCGGGGACAGCCTATCCACTGAAGCTTTCTTT.

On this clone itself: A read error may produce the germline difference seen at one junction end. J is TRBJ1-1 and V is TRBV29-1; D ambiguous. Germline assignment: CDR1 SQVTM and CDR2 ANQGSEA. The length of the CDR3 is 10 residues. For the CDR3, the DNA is TGTAAAGCTCAAAACACTGAAGCTTTCTTT. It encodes CKAQNTEAFF.

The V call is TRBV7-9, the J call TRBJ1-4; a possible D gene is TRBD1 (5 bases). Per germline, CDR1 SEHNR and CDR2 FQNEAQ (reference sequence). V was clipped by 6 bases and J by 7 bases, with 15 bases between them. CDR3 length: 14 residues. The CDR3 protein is CASRLGPWGEKLFF. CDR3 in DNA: TGTGCCAGCAGATTGGGGCCATGGGGTGAAAAACTGTTTTTT.

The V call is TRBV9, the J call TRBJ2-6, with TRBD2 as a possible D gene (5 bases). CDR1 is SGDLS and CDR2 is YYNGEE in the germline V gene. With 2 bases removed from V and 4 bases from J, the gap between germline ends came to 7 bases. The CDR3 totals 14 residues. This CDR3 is CASSVPGGANVLTF. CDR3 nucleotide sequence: TGTGCCAGCAGCGTCCCGGGGGGGGCCAACGTCCTGACTTTC. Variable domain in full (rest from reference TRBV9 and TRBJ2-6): DSGVTQTPKHLITATGQRVTLRCSPRSGDLSVYWYQQSLDQGLQFLIQYYNGEERAKGNILERFSAQQFPDLHSELNLSSLELGDSALYFCASSVPGGANVLTFGAGSRLTVL.

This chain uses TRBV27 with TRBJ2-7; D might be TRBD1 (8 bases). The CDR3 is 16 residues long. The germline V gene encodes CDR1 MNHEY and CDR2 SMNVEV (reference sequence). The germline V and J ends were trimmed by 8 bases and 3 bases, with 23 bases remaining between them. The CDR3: CASAHRGGDGFYEQYF. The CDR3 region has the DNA TGTGCCAGCGCCCACAGGGGGGGAGATGGATTCTACGAGCAGTACTTC.

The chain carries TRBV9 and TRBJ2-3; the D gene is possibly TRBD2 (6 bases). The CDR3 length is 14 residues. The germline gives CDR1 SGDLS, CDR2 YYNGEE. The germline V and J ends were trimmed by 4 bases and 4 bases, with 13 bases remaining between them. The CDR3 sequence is CASSSRGLPDTQYF. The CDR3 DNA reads TGTGCCAGCAGCTCCCGAGGACTACCAGATACGCAGTATTTT. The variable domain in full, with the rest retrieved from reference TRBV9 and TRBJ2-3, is DSGVTQTPKHLITATGQRVTLRCSPRSGDLSVYWYQQSLDQGLQFLIQYYNGEERAKGNILERFSAQQFPDLHSELNLSSLELGDSALYFCASSSRGLPDTQYFGPGTRLTVL.

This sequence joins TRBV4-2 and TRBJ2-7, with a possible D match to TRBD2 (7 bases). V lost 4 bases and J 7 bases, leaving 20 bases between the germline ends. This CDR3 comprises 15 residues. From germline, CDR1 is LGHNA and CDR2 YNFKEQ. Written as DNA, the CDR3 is TGTGCCAGCAGCCCTCGGAGGGGGGGTGATGGTGAGCAGTACTTC. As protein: CASSPRRGGDGEQYF.

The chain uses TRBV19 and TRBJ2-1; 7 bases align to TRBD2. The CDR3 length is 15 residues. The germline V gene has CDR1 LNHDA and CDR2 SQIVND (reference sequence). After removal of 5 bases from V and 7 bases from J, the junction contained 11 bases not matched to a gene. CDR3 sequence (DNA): TGTGCCAGTAGTCTCGGAGGGAGGGTTCGGAATGAGCAGTTCTTC. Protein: CASSLGGRVRNEQFF.

The CDR3 DNA sequence: TGTGCCAGCAGCTCTTCGACAGGGGTCACAGATACGCAGTATTTT. Encoded protein: CASSSSTGVTDTQYF. This chain uses TRBV7-9 with TRBJ2-3; TRBD1 matches 8 bases. V lost 4 bases, J lost 2 bases, and 5 bases stayed unmatched. Germline V gene lookup returns CDR1 SEHNR and CDR2 FQNEAQ (reference sequence). The CDR3 is made up of 15 amino acids.

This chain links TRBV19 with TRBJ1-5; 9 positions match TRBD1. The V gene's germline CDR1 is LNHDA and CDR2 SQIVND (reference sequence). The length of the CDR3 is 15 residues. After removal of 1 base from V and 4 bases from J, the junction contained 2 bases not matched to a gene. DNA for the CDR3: TGTGCCAGTAGTATAGGACAGGGGGTAAATCAGCCCCAGCATTTT. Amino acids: CASSIGQGVNQPQHF. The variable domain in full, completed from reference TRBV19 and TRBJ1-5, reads DGGITQSPKYLFRKEGQNVTLSCEQNLNHDAMYWYRQDPGQGLRLIYYSQIVNDFQKGDIAEGYSVSREKKESFPLTVTSAQKNPTAFYLCASSIGQGVNQPQHFGDGTRLSIL.